The 28 T cell receptor beta chains reported below all come from one sample, sequenced in a study of shared clonotypes between healthy human individuals. TCRdb keeps only in-frame clones here, not all; method: immunoSEQ multiplex PCR. This sample has about 2.1 million clones; 85% to 95% occur once, and the top ten carry under 2%. As defined, naive CD8 cells were CD45RO-negative and positively selected for CCR7, with terminally differentiated effector memory CD45RA+ cells excluded. Sequencing input: naive CD8+ T cells from PBMCs. Receptors originate from a man aged 18 to 30 in good health. Some clones in this sample may be carry-over from other donors' samples.

V usage is TRBV7-9 and J usage is TRBJ2-5, with D perhaps TRBD1 (5 bases). Germline lookup yields CDR1 SEHNR and CDR2 FQNEAQ (reference sequence). This CDR3 has 15 amino acids. Trimming removed 2 bases from V and 1 base from J, with 11 bases in between. CDR3 amino acids: CASSLRQGVQETQYF. In DNA, the CDR3 is TGTGCCAGCAGCTTACGGCAGGGCGTCCAAGAGACCCAGTACTTC. The complete variable domain, with remaining parts taken from reference TRBV7-9 and TRBJ2-5, reads DTGVSQNPRHKITKRGQNVTFRCDPISEHNRLYWYRQTLGQGPEFLTYFQNEAQLEKSRLLSDRFSAERPKGSFSTLEIQRTEQGDSAMYLCASSLRQGVQETQYFGPGTRLLVL.

The chain employs TRBV7-6 and TRBJ2-2, with D possibly being TRBD2 (6 bases). With 1 base removed from V and 0 bases from J, the gap between germline ends came to 15 bases. Germline V lookup: CDR1 SGHVS, CDR2 FNYEAQ. The CDR3 is made up of 18 amino acids. CDR3 in amino acids: CASSLGVVGGANTGELFF. CDR3 bases: TGTGCCAGCAGCTTAGGAGTAGTCGGCGGGGCGAACACCGGGGAGCTGTTTTTT.

The rearrangement uses TRBV13 and TRBJ1-2; D is uncertain. The ends were cut back, 1 base at V and 7 bases at J, with 19 bases in the middle. The CDR3 loop spans 16 amino acids. Germline-derived CDR1 and CDR2 are PRHDT and FYEKMQ (reference sequence). CDR3 DNA: TGTGCCAGCAGCTTAGTTCCCCGATCAGGTAGTAGTGGCTACACCTTC. Its protein is CASSLVPRSGSSGYTF.

This clone has only one observation. The rearrangement joins TRBV19 to TRBJ1-3, with D perhaps matching TRBD1 (6 bases). This CDR3 spans 14 amino acids. V was pared by 3 bases and J by 2 bases, with 8 bases between. Germline loops: CDR1 LNHDA, CDR2 SQIVND (reference sequence). The CDR3 is CASSIPGAGNTIYF. In DNA, the CDR3 is TGTGCCAGTAGTATCCCAGGGGCTGGAAACACCATATATTTT.

The chain links TRBV4-2 to TRBJ2-3; possibly TRBD1 or TRBD2 for D (5 bases each). Germline CDR1 is LGHNA and CDR2 is YNFKEQ. V was pared by 5 bases and J by 0 bases, with 15 bases between. The CDR3 totals 16 residues. Here the CDR3 DNA reads TGTGCCAGCAGCAAAGGGACGGCCACTAGCACAGATACGCAGTATTTT. Encoded protein: CASSKGTATSTDTQYF.

This clone has just one count. The J gene is TRBJ2-1, the V gene TRBV7-9, with 16 bases that match TRBD2. Germline-derived CDR1 and CDR2 are SEHNR and FQNEAQ (reference sequence). With 5 bases clipped from V and 3 bases from J, the junction kept 10 bases outside the gene matches. The CDR3 covers 19 residues. For the CDR3, the DNA is TGTGCCAGCAGCGGGGCTGGGACTAGCGGGAGGGGCGACTACAATGAGCAGTTCTTC. Protein sequence: CASSGAGTSGRGDYNEQFF.

J is TRBJ2-1 and V is TRBV30, with 11 positions matching TRBD2. CDR1 and CDR2 (germline): GTSNPN, SVGIG (reference sequence). V shed 2 bases, J shed 6 bases, and the junction held 6 bases outside the gene matches. CDR3 length: 15 amino acids. The CDR3 sequence is CAWSLLAGAPNEQFF. CDR3 coding DNA: TGTGCCTGGAGTTTACTAGCGGGAGCTCCCAATGAGCAGTTCTTC.

The gene calls are TRBV15 and TRBJ2-7, with 13 bases aligning to TRBD2. The ends lost 1 base at V and 6 bases at J; junction bases unmatched: 6. The CDR3 spans 16 residues. The germline gives CDR1 LNHNV, CDR2 YYDKDF (reference sequence). This CDR3 is CATSRGSGTSGVEQYF. For the CDR3, the DNA is TGTGCCACCAGCAGAGGGTCCGGGACTAGCGGGGTCGAGCAGTACTTC.

With regard to this clone: Within the sample, other DNA sequences also encode this same CDR3. V and J are TRBV27 and TRBJ1-2; D call uncertain. Between the trimmed V and J ends, which lost 3 bases and 4 bases, there was a span of 9 bases. CDR1 MNHEY and CDR2 SMNVEV come from the germline V gene (reference sequence). The CDR3 covers 13 residues. Written as DNA, the CDR3 is TGTGCCAGCAGTTTGGCAGGTTCCTATGGCTACACCTTC. This gives the protein CASSLAGSYGYTF.

In its sample, this clone was seen once. The sample contains more than one DNA sequence encoding this CDR3. This chain joins TRBV9 and TRBJ2-5, with a tentative D call TRBD2 (6 bases). This CDR3 spans 13 amino acids. Between the trimmed V and J ends, which lost 4 bases and 3 bases, there was a span of 10 bases. The germline V gene encodes CDR1 SGDLS and CDR2 YYNGEE. The CDR3 protein is CASSPGGKETQYF. CDR3 nucleotide sequence: TGTGCCAGCAGCCCCGGCGGGAAAGAGACCCAGTACTTC.

The chain is built from TRBV19 and TRBJ1-1; the D gene is possibly TRBD1 (5 bases). The V gene lost 7 bases and the J gene lost 0 bases, with 15 bases spanning the gap. Per the germline V gene, CDR1 is LNHDA and CDR2 is SQIVND (reference sequence). The CDR3 loop spans 15 amino acids. This chain's CDR3 is CASTIGVRVNTEAFF. DNA for the CDR3: TGTGCCAGTACTATTGGGGTCAGGGTGAACACTGAAGCTTTCTTT.

This chain joins TRBV19 and TRBJ2-7; D possibly corresponds to TRBD1 (6 bases). V dropped 6 bases and J dropped 4 bases, with 16 bases sitting between them. CDR1 and CDR2 from the germline V gene are LNHDA and SQIVND (reference sequence). This CDR3 has 14 amino acids. The CDR3 sequence: CASRPRDMSYEQYF. The CDR3 nucleotides are TGTGCCAGTAGACCCCGGGACATGTCTTACGAGCAGTACTTC.

The genes are TRBV7-9 and TRBJ2-7; 7 bases align to TRBD1. V lost 5 bases and J lost 9; bases outside the gene matches: 13. This CDR3 is built from 14 residues. The V gene's germline CDR1 is SEHNR and CDR2 FQNEAQ (reference sequence). Here the CDR3 DNA reads TGTGCCAGCAGCCCACCGTCCGGACAGGTCTCGCAGTACTTC. Protein product: CASSPPSGQVSQYF.

The chain joins TRBV7-9 to TRBJ2-2; D gene ambiguous. CDR3 length: 14 residues. Trimming cost V 5 bases and J 5 bases, with 12 bases left between them. Germline V gives CDR1 SEHNR, CDR2 FQNEAQ (reference sequence). CDR3 protein: CASSPFERTGELFF. The CDR3 DNA reads TGTGCCAGCAGCCCATTTGAACGGACCGGGGAGCTGTTTTTT.

The rearrangement joins TRBV6-6 to TRBJ2-5; D is unclear. The CDR3 totals 14 residues. Trimming pared 5 bases from V and 5 bases from J, leaving 15 bases between. From germline, CDR1 is MNHNY and CDR2 SVGAGI (reference sequence). The DNA for the CDR3 is TGTGCCAGCAGTACTGGGGAAGAGTGGGAGACCCAGTACTTC. Translation gives CASSTGEEWETQYF.

The gene calls are TRBV5-4 and TRBJ2-3; the match to TRBD2 covers 10 bases. The V segment lost 0 bases and the J segment 1 base; nucleotides outside the gene matches: 11. The CDR3 contains 19 residues. In germline, CDR1 is SGHNT, CDR2 YYREEE (reference sequence). CDR3 in amino acids: CASSLGPMRGTSGTDTQYF. The CDR3 nucleotides read TGTGCCAGCAGCTTGGGCCCCATGCGCGGGACTAGCGGCACAGATACGCAGTATTTT.

The chain carries TRBV5-4 and TRBJ2-1; D not certain. The CDR3 covers 13 residues. V was pared by 3 bases and J by 7 bases, with 11 bases between. Germline V lookup: CDR1 SGHNT, CDR2 YYREEE (reference sequence). The CDR3 is CASSSLTENEQFF. The CDR3 region has the DNA TGTGCCAGCAGCTCGTTGACCGAGAATGAGCAGTTCTTC.

Written as DNA, the CDR3 is TGTGCCACCAGCAGGGAATTTGAGCAGTTCTTC. Translation gives CATSREFEQFF. The chain is built from TRBV15 and TRBJ2-1; no firm D call. This CDR3 is built from 11 residues. The V and J ends lost 3 bases and 9 bases respectively, with 6 bases between them. Germline CDR1 reads LNHNV; CDR2 reads YYDKDF (reference sequence).

This clone was recorded only once. The V call is TRBV4-1, the J call TRBJ2-1, with a tentative D call TRBD2 (7 bases). This CDR3 spans 16 amino acids. The V gene's germline CDR1 is MGHRA and CDR2 YSYEKL. V gave up 2 bases and J gave up 8 bases, with 19 bases separating them. CDR3 region: CASSQPLGGLQDEQFF. The CDR3 DNA is TGCGCCAGCAGCCAACCCCTAGGGGGACTACAGGATGAGCAGTTCTTC.

The chain links TRBV19 to TRBJ2-2; D possibly corresponds to TRBD1 (5 bases). CDR3 length equals 15 residues. V was shortened by 1 base and J by 4 bases, with 10 bases between the two germline ends. Germline V gene lookup returns CDR1 LNHDA and CDR2 SQIVND (reference sequence). The CDR3 region is CASSIATASTGELFF. The CDR3 DNA follows: TGTGCCAGTAGTATAGCGACAGCTTCCACCGGGGAGCTGTTTTTT.

This clone was recorded once. The gene calls are TRBV7-8 and TRBJ2-3; TRBD2 matches at 8 bases. The junction had 6 bases not matched to a gene; V was cut back by 4 bases and J by 6 bases. From germline, CDR1 is SGHVS and CDR2 FQNEAQ. The CDR3 consists of 14 residues. The CDR3 nucleotides are TGTGCCAGCAGCTGGGGACTAGTACGGGATACGCAGTATTTT. Its protein product is CASSWGLVRDTQYF.

The chain combines TRBV4-3 with TRBJ1-1; possibly TRBD1 for D (6 bases). Germline V lookup: CDR1 LGHNA, CDR2 YSLEER. The V gene lost 0 bases and the J gene lost 11 bases, with 16 bases spanning the gap. There are 14 residues in the CDR3. The CDR3 nucleotides are TGCGCCAGCAGCCAAGATCAACTGGCGCAGGGGGCTTTCTTT. As protein: CASSQDQLAQGAFF.

The chain recombines TRBV15 with TRBJ2-5; 7 bases fit TRBD2. The J call may not be correct, given that the DNA end is closer to TRBJ2-7. The germline V gene encodes CDR1 LNHNV and CDR2 YYDKDF (reference sequence). The CDR3 length is 14 residues. The DNA of the CDR3 is TGTGCCACCAGCAGGGCAGCGGGGTTTCGCGAGCAGTACTTC. It specifies CATSRAAGFREQYF.

The chain recombines TRBV15 with TRBJ2-6; D gene uncertain. The germline V gene encodes CDR1 LNHNV and CDR2 YYDKDF (reference sequence). This CDR3 has 16 residues. The V end was cut by 8 bases, the J end by 6 bases, with 20 bases between. Here the CDR3 DNA reads TGTGCCACCGGCGGTTCCAACCCCTCGGAGGCCAACGTCCTGACTTTC. It translates to CATGGSNPSEANVLTF.

The chain carries TRBV7-2 and TRBJ2-7; D is unclear. The CDR3 has 14 residues. The V gene's germline CDR1 is SGHTA and CDR2 FQGNSA. The V and J ends lost 1 base and 3 bases respectively, with 10 bases between them. The chain's CDR3 is CASSLVRAFYEQYF. Written as DNA, the CDR3 is TGTGCCAGCAGCTTAGTCCGGGCCTTCTACGAGCAGTACTTC.

J is TRBJ2-2 and V is TRBV19; TRBD2 matches at 7 bases. The CDR3 loop spans 15 amino acids. Germline values: CDR1 LNHDA, CDR2 SQIVND (reference sequence). The CDR3 nucleotides are TGTGCTCTCGGGGCTGGGGGGGAGAGCAACGGGGAGCTGTTTTTT. It specifies CALGAGGESNGELFF.

This chain connects TRBV27 to TRBJ1-5, with D tentatively TRBD1 (5 bases). The germline V and J ends were trimmed by 9 bases and 6 bases, with 18 bases remaining between them. The germline gives CDR1 MNHEY, CDR2 SMNVEV (reference sequence). CDR3 size: 14 residues. CDR3 amino acids: CARTFEGMGQPQHF. In DNA form, the CDR3 reads TGTGCCAGGACCTTTGAGGGGATGGGTCAGCCCCAGCATTTT.

The chain carries TRBV27 and TRBJ2-7, with TRBD1 identical over 7 bases. The ends lost 5 bases at V and 4 bases at J; junction bases unmatched: 14. The germline CDR1 and CDR2 sequences are MNHEY and SMNVEV (reference sequence). The CDR3 sequence is 16 residues long. In DNA form, the CDR3 reads TGTGCCAGCAGTGATATACAGGGGCGAGTTTTGTACGAGCAGTACTTC. Amino acids: CASSDIQGRVLYEQYF.